Reported below is one TCR beta chain. Its antigen is unidentified. The data were produced by immunoSEQ multiplex PCR, yet TCRdb's version contains in-frame clones alone and is incomplete. Of 130,000 or so clones detected, approximately 91% appear once; the ten largest clones hold roughly 6.1%. CDR1 is MGHRA, CDR2 YSYEKL, per germline. The CDR3 has 16 amino acids. With V trimmed by 2 bases and J by 0 bases, 7 bases remained unmatched. The sample originates from a study of T cell responses to AZD1222 COVID-19 vaccine. Study results and caveats: White British people made up most donors, females outnumbered males, and clonal diversity was possibly underestimated. Nearly half of the spike-specific TCRs reportedly recognize variant regions that carry no mutations.

Sequenced material: peripheral blood, taken 28 days after the second AZD1222 dose. The receptor was derived from an adult who received the AZD1222 COVID-19 vaccine. The chain has TRBV4-1 and TRBJ2-7, with 7 bases fitting TRBD1. This CDR3 reads CASSQRETGLSYEQYF. CDR3 nucleotide sequence: TGCGCCAGCAGCCAAAGGGAGACAGGGCTCTCCTACGAGCAGTACTTC.